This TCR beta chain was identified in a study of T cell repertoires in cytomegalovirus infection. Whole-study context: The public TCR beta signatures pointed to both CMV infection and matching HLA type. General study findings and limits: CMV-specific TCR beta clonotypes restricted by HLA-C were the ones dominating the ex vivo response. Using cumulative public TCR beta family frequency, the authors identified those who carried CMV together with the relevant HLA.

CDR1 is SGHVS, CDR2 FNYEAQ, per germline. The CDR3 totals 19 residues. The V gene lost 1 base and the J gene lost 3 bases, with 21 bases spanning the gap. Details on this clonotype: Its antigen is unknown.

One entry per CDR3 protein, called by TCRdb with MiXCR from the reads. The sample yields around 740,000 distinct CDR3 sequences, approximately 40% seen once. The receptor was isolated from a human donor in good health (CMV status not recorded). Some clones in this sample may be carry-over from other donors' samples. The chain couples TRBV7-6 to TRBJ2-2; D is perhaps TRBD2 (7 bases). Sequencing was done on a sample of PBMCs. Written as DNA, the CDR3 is TGTGCCAGCAGCTTAGGGGGGCTAGCGGTTATGCAGGACACCGGGGAGCTGTTTTTT. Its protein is CASSLGGLAVMQDTGELFF. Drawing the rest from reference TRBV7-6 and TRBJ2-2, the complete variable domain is GAGVSQSPRYKVTKRGQDVALRCDPISGHVSLYWYRQALGQGPEFLTYFNYEAQQDKSGLPNDRFSAERPEGSISTLTIQRTEQRDSAMYRCASSLGGLAVMQDTGELFFGEGSRLTVL.